The 26 T cell receptor beta chains listed next were all sequenced from one sample in a study of graft-versus-host responses after intestinal transplantation. Intraepithelial and lamina propria lymphocytes were released after the graft tissue was processed. TCRdb keeps only in-frame clones here, not all; method: immunoSEQ multiplex PCR. The sample consists of fewer than 9,500 clones, roughly 69% of them appearing once. The sequencing used ileum tissue, collected about 32 weeks after intestinal transplantation. The receptors stem from a human patient who received an intestinal transplant, so some T cells may come from the graft donor.

This clone occurred once. The V gene is TRBV6-5, the J gene TRBJ1-2; D not certain. This CDR3 spans 14 amino acids. V was trimmed by 9 bases and J by 0 bases, leaving 14 bases between them. From germline, CDR1 is MNHEY and CDR2 SVGAGI. The CDR3 DNA is TGTGCCAGTGGCCCTGAGGGATCTAACTATGGCTACACCTTC. It yields the protein CASGPEGSNYGYTF.

This clone is a singleton in its sample. This rearrangement joins TRBV7-3 to TRBJ2-2; D unclear. Deletions cut 1 base from V and 3 bases from J, with 6 bases between. CDR3 length: 14 residues. CDR1 is SGHTA, CDR2 FQGTGA, per germline. The CDR3 spells CASSLSRDTGELFF. In DNA form, the CDR3 reads TGTGCCAGCAGCTTAAGCCGGGACACCGGGGAGCTGTTTTTT.

The table lists this clone with a few counts. The V call is TRBV6-5, the J call TRBJ2-3; the D is unclear. Germline values: CDR1 MNHEY, CDR2 SVGAGI. The CDR3 consists of 15 residues. The germline V and J ends were trimmed by 5 bases and 1 base, with 13 bases remaining between them. This CDR3 reads CASSPPSAGTDTQYF. The CDR3 nucleotides are TGTGCCAGCAGTCCCCCTTCAGCTGGCACAGATACGCAGTATTTT.

The sample holds one count of this clone. The genes are TRBV9 and TRBJ2-2; perhaps TRBD2 as D (5 bases). Trimming removed 0 bases at V and 3 bases at J, with 9 bases between. This CDR3 contains 15 residues. Germline V gene lookup returns CDR1 SGDLS and CDR2 YYNGEE. The DNA for the CDR3 is TGTGCCAGCAGCGTAGCAGGAGGATACACCGGGGAGCTGTTTTTT. Translation: CASSVAGGYTGELFF.

The rearrangement links TRBV4-2 to TRBJ1-1; 11 nucleotides agree with TRBD1. This CDR3 region has 17 residues. Per germline, CDR1 LGHNA and CDR2 YNFKEQ. V shed 3 bases and J 1 base; nucleotides not matched to a gene: 7. The chain's CDR3 is CASSQELDRGQNTEAFF. The CDR3 DNA sequence: TGTGCCAGCAGCCAGGAATTGGACAGGGGGCAGAACACTGAAGCTTTCTTT.

The rearrangement uses TRBV6-5 and TRBJ1-1; D ambiguous. Per germline, CDR1 MNHEY and CDR2 SVGAGI. With 7 bases removed from V and 7 bases from J, the gap between germline ends came to 19 bases. There are 14 residues in the CDR3. CDR3 coding DNA: TGTGCCAGCATTTTGACCCGCCTAGGGTTTGAAGCTTTCTTT. The encoded protein is CASILTRLGFEAFF.

This clone was counted a few times. V usage is TRBV7-8 and J usage is TRBJ1-2, with D possibly matching TRBD1 (6 bases). The ends were cut back, 2 bases at V and 2 bases at J, with 9 bases in the middle. CDR3 length: 14 amino acids. Germline V gene data show CDR1 as SGHVS and CDR2 as FQNEAQ. For the CDR3, the DNA is TGTGCCAGCAGCTTATTACAGGGCAACTATGGCTACACCTTC. This encodes CASSLLQGNYGYTF.

The rearrangement uses TRBV5-5 and TRBJ2-7; TRBD1 aligns across 12 bases. The V segment lost 4 bases and the J segment 1 base; nucleotides outside the gene matches: 3. Germline values: CDR1 SGHKS, CDR2 YYEKEE (reference sequence). This CDR3 comprises 15 residues. The CDR3 sequence: CASSQGQGASYEQYV. As DNA, the CDR3 is TGTGCCAGCAGCCAGGGACAGGGGGCTTCCTACGAGCAGTACGTC.

The rearrangement uses TRBV23-1 and TRBJ1-2, with 8 nucleotides matching TRBD1. TRBV23-1 is flagged as an ORF with uncertain function. The CDR3 runs 16 residues. The junction had 10 bases not matched to a gene; V was cut back by 0 bases and J by 7 bases. The chain's CDR3 is CASSQSRSQGAGGYTF. The CDR3, as DNA: TGCGCCAGCAGTCAATCGAGAAGCCAGGGGGCTGGTGGCTACACCTTC.

V usage is TRBV5-6 and J usage is TRBJ2-7, with D tentatively TRBD2 (6 bases). The V end lost 7 bases, the J end lost 7 bases, and 15 bases lay between the germline ends. The CDR3 sequence is 12 residues long. The V gene's germline CDR1 is SGHDT and CDR2 YYEEEE. The CDR3 spells CASHHARGEQYV. CDR3 nucleotides: TGTGCCAGCCACCATGCTCGGGGGGAGCAGTACGTC.

The CDR3 here is CASSLVGGPNTEAFF. DNA of the CDR3: TGTGCCAGCAGCTTAGTCGGGGGCCCCAACACTGAAGCTTTCTTT. The J gene is TRBJ1-1, the V gene TRBV7-8; a weak D match, TRBD1 (6 bases). Germline V gene sequence: CDR1 SGHVS, CDR2 FQNEAQ. V shed 1 base and J shed 2 bases, with 11 bases lying between them. The CDR3 extends over 15 amino acids.

The V and J genes are TRBV14 and TRBJ2-2, with no clear D. V was clipped by 0 bases and J by 6 bases, with 14 bases between them. The germline V gene has CDR1 SGHDN and CDR2 FVKESK. This CDR3 has 16 residues. CDR3: CASSQDPWVRSGELFF. The CDR3 bases are TGTGCCAGCAGCCAAGATCCATGGGTTCGGTCCGGGGAGCTGTTTTTT.

This chain uses TRBV2 with TRBJ1-1; 8 bases agree with TRBD1. Germline V CDR1 and CDR2: SNHLY, FYNNEI. There are 13 residues in the CDR3. J lost 5 bases, V lost 7 bases, and 6 bases had no gene match. CDR3 coding DNA: TGTGCCAGCAAGTTGGACAGGGAGACTGAAGCTTTCTTT. Its protein is CASKLDRETEAFF. The whole variable domain, remainder taken from reference TRBV2 and TRBJ1-1, is EPEVTQTPSHQVTQMGQEVILRCVPISNHLYFYWYRQILGQKVEFLVSFYNNEISEKSEIFDDQFSVERPDGSNFTLKIRSTKLEDSAMYFCASKLDRETEAFFGQGTRLTVV.

Here the CDR3 DNA reads TGTGCCAGCAGCTTAGCACGGAACACCGGGGAGCTGTTTTTT. Translation gives CASSLARNTGELFF. The chain couples TRBV7-3 to TRBJ2-2; the D is unclear. The germline CDR1 and CDR2 sequences are SGHTA and FQGTGA. The CDR3 length is 14 residues. Trimming shortened V by 2 bases and J by 1 base, and 5 bases separated the two germline ends.

This clone appeared once. The chain uses TRBV5-6 and TRBJ2-7, with 9 bases aligning to TRBD2. Germline V gene sequence: CDR1 SGHDT, CDR2 YYEEEE. Germline trimming cut 5 bases from V and 3 bases from J; bases unmatched to any gene: 3. The CDR3 contains 13 residues. The DNA of the CDR3 is TGTGCCAGCAGGGAAGCGGGGGGCTACGAGCAGTACGTC. It encodes CASREAGGYEQYV.

This clone was observed a handful of times. The chain is built from TRBV19 and TRBJ2-3; 10 nucleotides line up with TRBD1. CDR3 length equals 13 residues. Germline-derived CDR1 and CDR2 are LNHDA and SQIVND (reference sequence). With 9 bases clipped from V and 6 bases from J, the junction kept 6 bases outside the gene matches. The CDR3 is CASRDRGPDTQYF. DNA for the CDR3: TGTGCCAGCAGGGACAGGGGACCCGATACGCAGTATTTT.

The chain is built from TRBV7-2 and TRBJ2-1, with D perhaps given as TRBD1 or TRBD2 (6 bases each). The length of the CDR3 is 14 residues. Germline V gene data show CDR1 as SGHTA and CDR2 as FQGNSA. Deletions cut 3 bases from V and 12 bases from J, with 18 bases between. The CDR3 reads CASSFRDTRRGQFF. CDR3 coding DNA: TGTGCCAGCAGCTTTCGGGACACTAGGAGGGGGCAGTTCTTC.

This clone showed up just once. The genes are TRBV19 and TRBJ2-1; D gene unclear. Trimming removed 8 bases at V and 8 bases at J, with 13 bases between. Germline CDR1 and CDR2: LNHDA and SQIVND (reference sequence). CDR3 length: 12 residues. CDR3 protein: CASGAPVDEQFF. CDR3 coding DNA: TGTGCCAGTGGTGCACCGGTGGATGAGCAGTTCTTC.

The rearrangement links TRBV6-1 to TRBJ2-5; 8 bases are shared with TRBD2. The CDR3 spans 15 residues. J lost 2 bases, V lost 0 bases, and 2 bases had no gene match. In germline, CDR1 is MNHNS, CDR2 SASEGT. The CDR3 sequence: CASSEAAGGQETQYF. CDR3 in DNA: TGTGCCAGCAGTGAAGCGGCGGGGGGTCAAGAGACCCAGTACTTC.

The rearrangement links TRBV7-6 to TRBJ2-7; D call uncertain. The CDR3 length is 14 residues. CDR1 and CDR2 from the germline V gene are SGHVS and FNYEAQ. V was pared by 5 bases and J by 1 base, with 12 bases between. The DNA of the CDR3 is TGTGCCAGCAGCCCACTGGGCCCTTCCTACGAGCAGTACTTC. Its translation: CASSPLGPSYEQYF.

The V call is TRBV27, the J call TRBJ2-3, with D tentatively TRBD2 (5 bases). Per the germline V gene, CDR1 is MNHEY and CDR2 is SMNVEV (reference sequence). The germline V and J ends were trimmed by 1 base and 4 bases, with 12 bases remaining between them. The CDR3 is 15 amino acids. CDR3 sequence reads: CASSLLIGSADTQYF. The CDR3 DNA reads TGTGCCAGCAGTTTATTGATTGGGAGCGCAGATACGCAGTATTTT.

The chain combines TRBV27 with TRBJ1-6, with D tentatively TRBD1 (5 bases). Germline values: CDR1 MNHEY, CDR2 SMNVEV (reference sequence). Trimming shortened V by 3 bases and J by 0 bases, and 15 bases separated the two germline ends. The CDR3 runs 18 residues. CDR3 loop: CASSFRVQDSSYNSPLHF. CDR3 bases: TGTGCCAGCAGTTTTAGGGTCCAAGACAGCTCCTATAATTCACCCCTCCACTTT.

The CDR3 is CASSLEPGQGPETQYF. In DNA form, the CDR3 reads TGTGCCAGCAGCTTGGAACCCGGACAGGGGCCGGAGACCCAGTACTTC. The chain carries TRBV5-8 and TRBJ2-5; 9 nucleotides match TRBD1. Germline CDR1 and CDR2: SGHTS and YDEGEE. J lost 5 bases, V lost 0 bases, and 8 bases had no gene match. CDR3 size: 16 residues.

This sequence joins TRBV28 and TRBJ1-6; 9 bases are shared with TRBD1. CDR1 is MDHEN and CDR2 is SYDVKM in the germline V gene. Unmatched junction bases numbered 6, after V lost 5 bases and J lost 7 bases. The CDR3 has 15 amino acids. CDR3 DNA: TGTGCCAGCAGTCCCCGGACAGGGGCGAATTCACCCCTCCACTTT. Translation gives CASSPRTGANSPLHF.

The genes are TRBV19 and TRBJ2-4; D is uncertain. Trimming took 3 bases from V and 0 from J, leaving 3 bases between them. The CDR3 totals 13 residues. Germline lookup yields CDR1 LNHDA and CDR2 SQIVND (reference sequence). CDR3 loop: CASSMTAKNIQYF. CDR3 in DNA: TGTGCCAGTAGTATGACAGCCAAAAACATTCAGTACTTC.

The chain joins TRBV11-2 to TRBJ1-4; TRBD1 matches 9 bases. CDR1 and CDR2 from the germline V gene are SGHAT and FQNNGV. Losses at the gene ends were 4 bases for V and 8 bases for J; bases not matched to a gene: 14. CDR3 length: 17 amino acids. CDR3 amino acids: CASSSKPGTGYVEKLFF. The CDR3 nucleotides are TGTGCCAGCAGCTCGAAACCCGGGACAGGGTACGTGGAAAAACTGTTTTTT.